These 11 T cell receptor beta chains were all obtained from the same sample, sequenced in a study of neurological immune-mediated disorders. From the 5' RACE reads, TCRdb called clonotypes with MiXCR, one entry per CDR3 protein. This table holds approximately 30,000 distinct CDR3 sequences, approximately 22% found once. The material sequenced was CD4+ T cells from blood. These receptors all come from a man aged 50 to 60 with HTLV-1-associated myelopathy (HAM/TSP).

This clonotype showed up just a few times. V gene TRBV18 combines with J gene TRBJ1-4, with D uncertain. Looked up from germline, CDR1 is KGHSH and CDR2 is LQKENI. Trimming stripped 1 base from V and 4 bases from J, with 7 bases between. The CDR3 consists of 14 residues. The CDR3 DNA reads TGTGCCAGCTCACCACAGGGAAATAATGAAAAACTGTTTTTT. Amino acids: CASSPQGNNEKLFF.

The J gene is TRBJ2-1, the V gene TRBV20-1; D not certain. The germline CDR1 and CDR2 sequences are DFQATT and SNEGSKA (reference sequence). Trimming pared 3 bases from V and 7 bases from J, leaving 16 bases between. The CDR3 is made up of 14 amino acids. The CDR3 spells CSASNRAPRNEQFF. Written as DNA, the CDR3 is TGCAGTGCTAGCAACCGGGCCCCTCGGAATGAGCAGTTCTTC.

This chain connects TRBV29-1 to TRBJ2-1; TRBD2 matches 13 bases. CDR1 and CDR2 from the germline V gene are SQVTM and ANQGSEA. V lost 7 bases to trimming and J lost 0 bases; unmatched junction nucleotides: 9. The CDR3 consists of 17 residues. CDR3 sequence: CSAEGLAGASSYNEQFF. CDR3 nucleotides: TGCAGCGCCGAAGGACTAGCGGGGGCCAGCTCCTACAATGAGCAGTTCTTC.

This clonotype was recorded many times. V gene TRBV20-1 combines with J gene TRBJ2-5, with a tentative D call TRBD1 (6 bases). CDR3 size: 13 residues. The V end was cut by 8 bases, the J end by 0 bases, with 13 bases between. The germline V gene has CDR1 DFQATT and CDR2 SNEGSKA (reference sequence). The CDR3 bases are TGCAGTACCTTAGACAGGAACCAAGAGACCCAGTACTTC. Translating it yields CSTLDRNQETQYF.

This clonotype was seen many times. V usage is TRBV18 and J usage is TRBJ1-2; D ambiguous. The CDR3 sequence is 15 residues long. With 4 bases removed from V and 4 bases from J, the gap between germline ends came to 16 bases. Germline CDR1 KGHSH, CDR2 LQKENI. The CDR3 sequence is CASSLDKSASYGYTF. The CDR3 coding sequence is TGTGCCAGCTCACTCGACAAATCCGCGAGCTATGGCTACACCTTC.

This clonotype was observed many times. This chain links TRBV5-1 with TRBJ2-3; no reliable D call. The CDR3 has 14 residues. CDR1 is SGHRS and CDR2 is YFSETQ in the germline V gene. V was trimmed by 9 bases and J by 3 bases, leaving 17 bases between them. The CDR3 nucleotides read TGCGCCACCCGAATACAAGGACGGACAGATACGCAGTATTTT. Protein: CATRIQGRTDTQYF. The full variable domain, with the rest looked up from reference TRBV5-1 and TRBJ2-3, is KAGVTQTPRYLIKTRGQQVTLSCSPISGHRSVSWYQQTPGQGLQFLFEYFSETQRNKGNFPGRFSGRQFSNSRSEMNVSTLELGDSALYLCATRIQGRTDTQYFGPGTRLTVL.

The chain carries TRBV12-3 or TRBV12-4 and TRBJ1-1, with 7 bases lining up with TRBD1. Unmatched junction bases numbered 2, after V lost 3 bases and J lost 1 base. The CDR3 covers 14 residues. CDR3 loop: CASSLGQPNTEAFF. The CDR3 region has the DNA TGTGCCAGCAGTTTGGGACAGCCGAACACTGAAGCTTTCTTT.

By sample share, this clonotype is medium-sized. The gene calls are TRBV5-1 and TRBJ1-4; D might be TRBD1 (5 bases). Trimming cost V 4 bases and J 0 bases, with 13 bases left between them. Germline CDR1 and CDR2: SGHRS and YFSETQ. The CDR3 runs 16 residues. Here the CDR3 DNA reads TGCGCCAGCAGCCCGGAACCACAGGCAACTAATGAAAAACTGTTTTTT. Translating it yields CASSPEPQATNEKLFF.

This chain uses TRBV10-2 with TRBJ1-1; D unresolved. Germline V CDR1 and CDR2: WSHSY, SAAADI. With 2 bases removed from V and 7 bases from J, the gap between germline ends came to 5 bases. The CDR3 loop spans 11 amino acids. The CDR3: CASSELNEAFF. The CDR3 DNA reads TGCGCCAGCAGTGAGCTGAATGAAGCTTTCTTT.

This clonotype was seen at least ten times. V usage is TRBV12-3 or TRBV12-4 and J usage is TRBJ1-2; 7 bases line up with TRBD1. V was clipped by 6 bases and J by 4 bases; unmatched bases: 5. The CDR3 is 13 amino acids. The CDR3 region is CASRESGGYGYTF. CDR3 coding DNA: TGTGCCAGCAGAGAATCAGGGGGCTATGGCTACACCTTC.

This clonotype was seen ten or more times. This rearrangement joins TRBV29-1 to TRBJ2-3, with D possibly matching TRBD2 (5 bases). The CDR3 spans 14 residues. The V end was cut by 0 bases, the J end by 1 base, with 8 bases between. CDR1 and CDR2 (germline): SQVTM, ANQGSEA. The CDR3 here is CSVEDGLRTDTQYF. The CDR3 bases are TGCAGCGTTGAAGATGGACTTCGCACAGATACGCAGTATTTT.